A single sample gave rise to the 17 T cell receptor beta chains below, sequenced in a study of monozygotic twins with inflammatory bowel disease. Reprocessing the 5' RACE reads, TCRdb reports a single entry for every CDR3 protein and omits DNA. The table for this sample gives approximately 330,000 distinct CDR3 sequences. Sequences were obtained from blood. The receptor set was obtained from a human donor with ulcerative colitis or Crohn's disease, or a healthy co-twin of an affected twin (not recorded which).

The rearrangement joins TRBV30 to TRBJ1-2; there is no DNA to check the TCRdb D call of TRBD1. The germline V gene has CDR1 GTSNPN and CDR2 SVGIG (reference sequence). The CDR3 consists of 15 residues. The CDR3 spells CAWSGGTGLSNGYTF.

The chain has TRBV20-1 and TRBJ1-1; the TRBD1 assignment by TCRdb is unverifiable without DNA. Germline V gives CDR1 DFQATT, CDR2 SNEGSKA (reference sequence). CDR3 length: 16 residues. The CDR3 reads CSARGGGGALNTEAFF.

This chain links TRBV30 with TRBJ2-3; TCRdb names TRBD1, which stays unverified in the absence of DNA. The CDR3 consists of 14 residues. The germline V gene has CDR1 GTSNPN and CDR2 SVGIG (reference sequence). The CDR3: CAWSLPGGSDTQYF.

The chain carries TRBV4-3 and TRBJ2-7; with no DNA, the TCRdb D assignment of TRBD1 cannot be verified. Germline CDR1 reads LGHNA; CDR2 reads YSLEER. The CDR3 consists of 16 residues. CDR3 sequence: CASSQETADRGREQYF.

The chain recombines TRBV18 with TRBJ2-3; TCRdb's assignment of TRBD2 cannot be checked, as there is no DNA. Germline V gene sequence: CDR1 KGHSH, CDR2 LQKENI. The CDR3 spans 14 residues. The CDR3 here is CASSPGRNTDTQYF.

The genes are TRBV2 and TRBJ2-2; TCRdb reports TRBD2, a call that lacks DNA to check it against. Germline-derived CDR1 and CDR2 are SNHLY and FYNNEI. The CDR3 length is 15 residues. The CDR3: CASSPGTRLLGELFF.

The CDR3 sequence: CASSFSEQAFF. The chain employs TRBV7-9 and TRBJ1-1. The CDR3 extends over 11 amino acids. From germline, CDR1 is SEHNR and CDR2 FQNEAQ (reference sequence).

The V and J genes are TRBV5-1 and TRBJ1-1. This CDR3 has 21 amino acids. Per the germline V gene, CDR1 is SGHRS and CDR2 is YFSETQ. CDR3 sequence: CASRPRQGLARRAEMNTEAFF.

The chain links TRBV5-1 to TRBJ1-1; TCRdb picks TRBD1, but there is no DNA to check that call. CDR3 length equals 15 residues. Germline CDR1 is SGHRS and CDR2 is YFSETQ. The CDR3 loop reads CASSVGQTTNTEAFF.

The rearrangement joins TRBV20-1 to TRBJ1-2; the D call of TRBD1 rests on TCRdb alone, since no DNA is present to check it. The CDR3 extends over 16 amino acids. CDR1 is DFQATT, CDR2 SNEGSKA, per germline (reference sequence). CDR3: CSAGHRGRPPNYGYTF.

The rearrangement links TRBV15 to TRBJ2-7; TCRdb's assignment of TRBD2 cannot be checked, as there is no DNA. The CDR3 sequence is 16 residues long. The V gene's germline CDR1 is LNHNV and CDR2 YYDKDF (reference sequence). CDR3 in amino acids: CATSRYPSGSRDEQYF.

The chain uses TRBV29-1 and TRBJ2-2; the D gene TCRdb calls, TRBD2, cannot be checked with no DNA. In germline, CDR1 is SQVTM, CDR2 ANQGSEA. CDR3 size: 15 residues. The CDR3: CSVELAGARVGELFF.

The chain links TRBV12-5 to TRBJ1-5; TCRdb reports TRBD1, a call that lacks DNA to check it against. Germline CDR1 reads LGHNT; CDR2 reads FRNRAP. This CDR3 region has 14 residues. This CDR3 is CASAWGGVDQPQHF. Variable domain in full (rest from reference TRBV12-5 and TRBJ1-5): DARVTQTPRHKVTEMGQEVTMRCQPILGHNTVFWYRQTMMQGLELLAYFRNRAPLDDSGMPKDRFSAEMPDATLATLKIQPSEPRDSAVYFCASAWGGVDQPQHFGDGTRLSIL.

The chain recombines TRBV11-2 with TRBJ1-1; TCRdb's D gene call, TRBD1, goes unchecked for lack of DNA. The CDR3 runs to 12 residues. Per germline, CDR1 SGHAT and CDR2 FQNNGV. CDR3: CASSHRDTEAFF.

V is TRBV28 and J is TRBJ1-3. Germline V gene lookup returns CDR1 MDHEN and CDR2 SYDVKM. The CDR3 extends over 16 amino acids. The CDR3 is CASSPSYTRAGNTIYF.

The chain uses TRBV5-1 and TRBJ2-7; TCRdb calls TRBD1, which cannot be checked without DNA. CDR1 is SGHRS and CDR2 is YFSETQ in the germline V gene. This CDR3 has 15 residues. CDR3 loop: CASSLARDRGYEQYF.

This rearrangement joins TRBV5-4 to TRBJ2-7; TCRdb selects TRBD1, and the lack of DNA leaves this call unchecked. Germline CDR1 is SGHNT and CDR2 is YYREEE (reference sequence). This CDR3 contains 15 residues. The CDR3 reads CASSSPGRSNYEQYF.